The T cell receptor (beta chain) described here comes from a study of T cell responses to AZD1222 COVID-19 vaccine. Study results and limitations: Unmutated variant regions are reportedly the target of nearly half of TCRs that are spike-specific. Baseline seropositivity characterized only a handful of AZD1222 recipients. Most donors were white British, females outnumbered males, and clonal diversity was possibly underestimated. Without day 14 samples, only post-peak T cell repertoires were studied.

A word on this clone: The antigen is undetermined.

Repertoires were generated with immunoSEQ multiplex PCR, while TCRdb's copy carries only in-frame clones and drops some. The repertoire holds about 140,000 clones, 70% to 90% seen once, with 7.5% to 8.5% in the top ten. The V gene end was trimmed by 2 bases and the J gene end by 8 bases; junction bases not matched to a gene: 4. Looked up from germline, CDR1 is MDHEN and CDR2 is SYDVKM. This CDR3 region has 15 residues. The receptor comes from an adult in good health. Sequenced material: peripheral blood, taken on day 0 of AZD1222 vaccination. The chain uses TRBV28 and TRBJ1-6; 9 bases line up with TRBD1. This CDR3 is CASSLGTGPHSPLHF. As DNA, the CDR3 is TGTGCCAGCAGTTTAGGGACAGGGCCGCATTCACCCCTCCACTTT.